This entry concerns a single T cell receptor beta chain. Its antigen is currently not known. No much larger clonotype is one base removed from it; base qualities were not supplied. The cohort comprised 670 or so healthy bone marrow donors. All cohort members were sampled while nominally healthy, although unrecorded immune exposures were likely present. The donor tested CMV seronegative, placing the donor among the 350 or so seronegative members of the cohort. Each donor provided a peripheral blood sample, and peripheral blood mononuclear cells were used for TCR beta sequencing. The Qiagen DNeasy Blood Extraction Kit was used to extract genomic DNA from the blood cell samples. From cysteine to phenylalanine, the CDR3 is 12 amino acids long. CDR3 DNA is the only sequence kept; it has 36 bases, read in frame from the first base. Taken from the germline V gene, the CDR1 and CDR2 loops are MGHDK and SYGVNS. V is shortened by 6 bases, J by 8 bases, and the region joining them spans 12 bases.

The data are from a study of cytomegalovirus exposure and HLA in healthy donors (dated by TCRdb to 2017 to 2019). Some background on the complete study: In an earlier analysis of around 540 of the donors, 250 to 350 Gb of sequence data and 100 million or so unique TCR beta sequences from roughly 200 million T cells were reported. Approximately 330 gigabases of sequencing data and roughly 80 million unique TCR sequences made up an early release that covered around 640 HLA-typed donors. Among the roughly 390 genotyped donors, approximately 76% belonged to the genetic ancestry cluster associated with self-reported Caucasian donors. The study aimed to test whether cataloging public T cell receptors could reveal signatures of past pathogen exposure. The T cell repertoires of 670 or so subjects were profiled by immunosequencing and related to cytomegalovirus serostatus. In addition to the first cohort of approximately 670 subjects, a separate validation cohort of about 120 different subjects was used. To predict cytomegalovirus infection status, the study brought together high-throughput TCR immunosequencing, statistical association of individual TCRs with disease status, and machine learning. To study patterns of TCR occurrence, a later analysis re-analyzed previously published TCR beta repertoires from several hundred donors and added high-resolution HLA genotyping. Rather than using new phenotypic data, the later analysis identified candidate immune exposures from TCR beta sequences and from how often those sequences occurred across donors. To decide whether each TCR beta V gene segment behaved as functional or pseudogenic, an earlier analysis of 587 of the donors relied on high-throughput TCR beta sequencing. Alongside the repertoire data, information on donor age, sex, ethnicity and CMV serostatus was compiled. A later genetic analysis took genome-wide SNP genotypes for about 55% of the 666 donors and used that subset as a discovery cohort. Every discovery cohort repertoire had been produced on one sequencing platform. HLA typing included class I and class II loci at four-digit resolution. The number of typed donors differed by locus: about 629-640 for A, B, C, DRB1 and DQB1; approximately 540 for DQA1; approximately 600 for DPA1; and some 470 for DPB1. Because of strong linkage in the cohort, roughly five DR-DQ haplotypes were treated as single units for association and clustering. Among about 400 genotyped donors of the cohort, an average of approximately 200,000 unique TCR beta nucleotide sequences was sequenced per donor, of which about 19% were non-productive. General study outcomes and caveats: According to a later analysis, parvovirus B19, influenza, CMV and Epstein-Barr virus appeared linked to several top co-occurrence clusters. The cohort was sequenced for TCR beta chains only, and without alpha or paired-chain data the features that could be detected were limited. Most TCR sequences were seen in very few donors, while some public TCRs were found in many individuals. An earlier analysis of 587 of the donors showed that most TCR beta V segments appeared in productive rearrangements either about 90% or about 30% of the time, which broadly matched IMGT annotations. An association between a missense DCLRE1C variant and V-gene and J-gene trimming of TCR beta chains was found in a later genetic analysis and replicated in an independent cohort. A total of roughly 160 TCR beta chains were listed by the study as associated with cytomegalovirus. Because counts were too low, about 15 rarely observed V segments, including chromosome 9 orphons, were left out of the earlier analysis of about 500 of the donors. In vitro tests confirmed that three of the cytomegalovirus-associated TCR beta chains recognize cytomegalovirus antigens. In a later analysis, HLA-associated TCR beta chains showed more clonal expansion and lower generation probabilities than non-associated chains that were equally common. A further reported finding was that TCR beta sequences accurately predicted the HLA-A and HLA-B alleles for most subjects in the first cohort. The sequencing pipeline was judged likely to have produced a cluster of highly shared sequence variants as a technical artifact. CMV serostatus was the only immune exposure information available for the cohort. When HLA alleles, especially DR and DQ, strongly co-occurred, attributing TCR associations to individual alleles was difficult. HLA typing was unavailable for some donors at each locus, so association tests used only the typed subset. Presence/absence analyses assumed roughly uniform sequencing depth across donors, an assumption that may not hold. In a later analysis, most CMV-associated TCR beta chains were found to appear HLA-restricted, with HLA associations seemingly driven largely by CMV exposure. Compared with the 666-donor mean, donors in an Asian-associated ancestry cluster had fewer N-insertions in productive TCRs, according to a later genetic analysis. Some IMGT-functional V segments, including TRBV6-2 and TRBV6-3, could not be distinguished by the 87-base-pair reads and were therefore excluded. In a later analysis, TCR association rates were found to vary across HLA loci, with the most associated TCRs seen for DRB1 alleles and the fewest for HLA-C alleles. The classifier was reported to diagnose cytomegalovirus status with high specificity and sensitivity in both the original cohort and the validation cohort. A later analysis associated about 16,000 TCR beta sequences with specific HLA alleles at a false discovery rate of 0.05. The authors suggested that the approach could potentially be extended to other disease states and immunological phenotypes. Correlated functional status among segregating V segments might reflect linkage disequilibrium, but an unknown experimental factor could not be ruled out.

Libraries were prepared through the immunoSEQ multiplex PCR assay. The multiplex PCR relied on a mix of 60 forward primers for TCR Vbeta segments and 13 reverse primers for TCR Jbeta segments. A multiplex PCR assay on genomic DNA amplified the CDR3 region of rearranged TCR beta genes. Amplified TCR beta libraries were sequenced as 87-base-pair reads on the Illumina HiSeq System. Per the authors' processing: A later analysis tallied 80 million to 95 million unique TCR beta chains across the 700 or so repertoires, and approximately 11 million of those chains were shared by two or more donors. Raw reads were error-corrected and collapsed into unique sequences with a nearest-neighbor algorithm that merged closely related sequences to remove PCR and sequencing errors. Alignment of CDR3 sequences to IMGT reference sequences was used to assign V, D and J gene segments. For a sequence to be retained, a match of at least six nucleotides to both a V gene segment and a J gene segment was required. Rearrangements were classified as productive when the CDR3 lacked stop codons and remained in frame with V and J, and all other rearrangements were classified as non-productive. CDR3 was defined according to IMGT convention as the region running from the second conserved V-encoded cysteine to the conserved J-encoded phenylalanine. In an earlier analysis of 587 of the donors, sequences lacking an unambiguous match to a single V gene segment were excluded. An earlier analysis of approximately 590 of the donors classified V segments as functional when productive rearrangements were above 56.7% and as segregating when the standard deviation between donors was above 5%. A statistical classification framework was built to diagnose cytomegalovirus status from the catalog of TCR beta chain sequences. A later analysis assigned V and J genes by comparing TCR nucleotide sequences with IMGT/GENE-DB human TR gene sequences. A later analysis assigned CDR3 sequences and most-parsimonious VDJ recombination scenarios with the TCRdist pipeline. In a later analysis, each TCR beta chain was defined by its CDR3 amino acid sequence together with its V-gene family, and reads lacking a unique V-gene family were excluded. As a way to deal with suspected cross-contamination and a sequencing artifact, a later analysis dropped 450 to 700 nucleotide sequences that were highly shared and had low generation probability. In a later analysis, a clonal expansion index was calculated for each public chain from normalized within-repertoire ranks of inferred template counts. In a later analysis, generation probabilities were computed with a VDJ recombination model fitted to out-of-frame rearrangements, and the resulting probabilities were checked against IGoR. In a later analysis, hypergeometric tests were used to score TCR-TCR, TCR-HLA and TCR-CMV co-occurrence, with a repertoire-size bias correction applied to TCR pairs. In a later analysis, false discovery rates were estimated by permuting HLA or CMV assignments 20 times. A later analysis grouped co-occurring TCRs with DBSCAN, adding TCRdist sequence similarity when clustering within HLA-allele-positive subsets. Co-occurrence clustering excluded repertoires with fewer than 30,000 or more than 120,000 public chains, plus five with anomalous nucleotide sharing. Here the immuneACCESS table is served through TCRdb, limited to in-frame sequences with V and J called. Missing clones are a known gap in these copies; in checked studies unresolved V genes cover under half, and the rest lacks a known reason. That table furnishes V, J and clone size, whereas the DNA furnished D and trimming. Here the sample has some 200,000 clones; roughly 80% occur a single time. Of the sample, 0.22% falls within the top ten clones.

The sequence was obtained from a girl aged 2-10 years in good health and CMV-seronegative. Material: PBMCs. This sequence uses TRBV25-1 and TRBJ2-3, with no confidently assigned D gene. The bases are TGTGCCAGCAGGCATGGCGGTGGTACGCAGTATTTT. This sequence encodes CASRHGGGTQYF.